This T cell receptor (beta chain) was observed in a study of shared clonotypes between healthy human individuals. General study findings and limits: Clonotype sharing levels among donors were expected to vary with sequencing depth. On the whole, naive subsets had larger estimated richness than memory subsets had.

As regards this clone: Its specificity is not known.

The CDR3 runs 12 residues. Germline CDR1 and CDR2: SGHAT and FQNNGV. V dropped 10 bases and J dropped 3 bases, with 13 bases sitting between them. In the study's own analysis: In the immunoSEQ data, sequences were junction-only and lacked quality scores, so filtering differed. Only in-frame clones appear in the TCRdb table, and some are missing; sequencing was by immunoSEQ multiplex PCR. The DNA was the basis for D and trimming; V, J and clone size are from that table. The sample lists a few million clones; around 93% were seen once. Only CD45RO-negative cells positively selected for CCR7 counted as naive CD8 cells, so terminally differentiated effector memory CD45RA+ cells were excluded. All participating donors were Caucasian adults from Nashville, Tennessee.

The V and J genes are TRBV11-2 and TRBJ2-7, with a tentative D call TRBD2 (5 bases). Sequenced: naive CD8+ T cells from PBMCs. This sequence originates from a man younger than 30 in good health. Some clones in this sample may be carry-over from other donors' samples. The DNA for the CDR3 is TGTGCCACGAGCGGTGTGGGCTACGAGCAGTACTTC. It encodes CATSGVGYEQYF.